This T cell receptor (beta chain) was sequenced in a study of shared clonotypes between healthy human individuals. General study results and limits: Genetic and exposure-history diversity was limited by the small donor number.

V lost 6 bases, J lost 4 bases, and 5 bases stayed unmatched. The CDR3 totals 15 residues. Germline V gives CDR1 SNHLY, CDR2 FYNNEI. Deep-level settings were used for running the assay. The protocol was immunoSEQ multiplex PCR, while the TCRdb copy is restricted to in-frame clones and leaves out a portion. The repertoire holds millions of clones, with 93% as singletons. Concerning this clone itself: Its antigen is not known.

The genes are TRBV2 and TRBJ2-4; 11 nucleotides agree with TRBD1. The material sequenced was naive CD4+ T cells from PBMCs. Subset of the sample: CD45RA+ positively selected. This clonotype originated in a man aged 18-30 years in good health. Some clones in this sample may be carry-over from other donors' samples. Here the CDR3 reads CASRARDRGKNIQYF. The CDR3 nucleotides read TGTGCCAGCAGGGCCCGGGACAGGGGGAAAAACATTCAGTACTTC.